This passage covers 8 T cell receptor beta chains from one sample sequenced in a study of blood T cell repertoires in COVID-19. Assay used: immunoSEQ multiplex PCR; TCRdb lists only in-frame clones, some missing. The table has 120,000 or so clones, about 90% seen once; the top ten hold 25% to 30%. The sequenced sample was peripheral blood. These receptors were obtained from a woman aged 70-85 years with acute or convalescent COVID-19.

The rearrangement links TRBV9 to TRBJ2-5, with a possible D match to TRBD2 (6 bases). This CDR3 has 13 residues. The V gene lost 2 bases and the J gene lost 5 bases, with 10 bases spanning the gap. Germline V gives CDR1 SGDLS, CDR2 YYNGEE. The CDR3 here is CASSVGGMETQYF. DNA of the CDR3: TGTGCCAGCAGCGTCGGGGGAATGGAGACCCAGTACTTC.

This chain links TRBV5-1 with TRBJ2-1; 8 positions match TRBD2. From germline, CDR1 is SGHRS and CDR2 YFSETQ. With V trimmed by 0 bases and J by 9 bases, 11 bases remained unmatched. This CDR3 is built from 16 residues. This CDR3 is CASSLVGGASAGEQFF. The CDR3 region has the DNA TGCGCCAGCAGCTTGGTCGGGGGGGCCTCAGCGGGTGAGCAGTTCTTC.

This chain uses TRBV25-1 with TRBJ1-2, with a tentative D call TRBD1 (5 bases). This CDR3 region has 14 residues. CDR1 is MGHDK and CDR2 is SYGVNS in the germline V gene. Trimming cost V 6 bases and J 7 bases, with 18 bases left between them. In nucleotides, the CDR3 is TGTGCCAGCAGAAGGACGGGCGACGGGGGTGGCTACACCTTC. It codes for CASRRTGDGGGYTF.

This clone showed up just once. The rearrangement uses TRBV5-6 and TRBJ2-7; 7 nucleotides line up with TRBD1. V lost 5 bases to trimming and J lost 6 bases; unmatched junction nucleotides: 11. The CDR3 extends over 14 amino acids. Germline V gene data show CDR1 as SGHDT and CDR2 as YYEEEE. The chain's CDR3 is CASSFPPGQSEQYF. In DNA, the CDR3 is TGTGCCAGCAGTTTTCCCCCGGGACAGAGCGAGCAGTACTTC.

The CDR3 reads CASSLGLWQDRSYSNQPQHF. CDR3 DNA sequence: TGTGCCAGCAGCTTGGGGCTTTGGCAGGACCGATCTTATAGCAATCAGCCCCAGCATTTT. The J gene is TRBJ1-5, the V gene TRBV7-8, with D perhaps TRBD1 (5 bases). Per the germline V gene, CDR1 is SGHVS and CDR2 is FQNEAQ. This CDR3 contains 20 residues. Trimming cost V 3 bases and J 0 bases, with 24 bases left between them.

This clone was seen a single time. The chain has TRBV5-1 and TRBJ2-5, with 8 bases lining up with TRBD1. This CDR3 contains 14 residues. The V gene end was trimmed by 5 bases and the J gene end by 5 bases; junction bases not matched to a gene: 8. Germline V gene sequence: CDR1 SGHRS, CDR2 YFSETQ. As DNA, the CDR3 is TGCGCCAGCAGTTTAGGACAGGGTTTCGAGACCCAGTACTTC. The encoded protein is CASSLGQGFETQYF.

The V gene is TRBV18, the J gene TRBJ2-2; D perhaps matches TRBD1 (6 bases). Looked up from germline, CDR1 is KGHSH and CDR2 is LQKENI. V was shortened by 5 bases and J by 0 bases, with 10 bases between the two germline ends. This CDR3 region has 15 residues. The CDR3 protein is CASSGQSANTGELFF. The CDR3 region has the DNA TGTGCCAGCTCAGGACAGAGCGCGAACACCGGGGAGCTGTTTTTT.

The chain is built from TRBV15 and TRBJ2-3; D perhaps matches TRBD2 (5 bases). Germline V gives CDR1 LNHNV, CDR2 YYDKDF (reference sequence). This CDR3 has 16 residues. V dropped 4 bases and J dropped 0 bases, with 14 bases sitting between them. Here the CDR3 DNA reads TGTGCCACCAGCACGAGGACTTTCTCTAGCACAGATACGCAGTATTTT. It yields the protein CATSTRTFSSTDTQYF.